The 9 T cell receptor beta chains below all came from one sample that was sequenced in a study of T cell responses to AZD1222 COVID-19 vaccine. TCRdb's table, derived via immunoSEQ multiplex PCR, lists solely in-frame clones and lacks some. The data show about 210,000 clones, roughly 94% seen once. Here the sequenced sample was peripheral blood, taken 28 days after the second dose of the MenACWY control vaccine. These receptors originate from an adult who received the MenACWY meningococcal vaccine as a control.

The CDR3 DNA reads TGTGCCAGCAGCACCGGGGTTTACTCCTACGAGCAGTACTTC. Translating it yields CASSTGVYSYEQYF. The gene calls are TRBV27 and TRBJ2-7, with D perhaps TRBD2 (5 bases). The CDR3 extends over 14 amino acids. V was shortened by 6 bases and J by 0 bases, with 12 bases between the two germline ends. Germline V lookup: CDR1 MNHEY, CDR2 SMNVEV (reference sequence).

The rearrangement uses TRBV11-1 and TRBJ2-7, with 8 bases matching TRBD2. CDR3 size: 14 residues. J was trimmed by 1 base and V by 2 bases; bases with no gene match: 1. Germline CDR1 and CDR2: SGHAT and FQDESV (reference sequence). The CDR3: CASSLLAGSYEQYF. In DNA, the CDR3 is TGTGCCAGCAGCTTACTAGCGGGTTCCTACGAGCAGTACTTC.

This clone was counted once. The chain links TRBV6-2 or TRBV6-3 to TRBJ2-5; weak D call: TRBD2 (6 bases). Per the germline V gene, CDR1 is MNHEY and CDR2 is SVGEGT. The V and J ends lost 4 bases and 2 bases respectively, with 14 bases between them. This CDR3 contains 15 residues. The CDR3 region is CASSSHRGSQETQYF. The CDR3 bases are TGTGCCAGCAGTTCCCACCGGGGGTCACAAGAGACCCAGTACTTC.

The chain has TRBV21-1 and TRBJ1-2; the table's D call of TRBD1 was not tested on the DNA. TRBV21-1 is listed as a pseudogene. The CDR3 sequence is 15 residues long. The CDR3 spells CASSHGQGASYGYTF. The CDR3 bases are TGTGCCAGCAGCCATGGACAGGGGGCATCCTATGGCTACACCTTC.

The V call is TRBV11-3, the J call TRBJ2-7; D is undetermined. Germline V gene data show CDR1 as SGHNT and CDR2 as YENEEA. Trimming stripped 1 base from V and 0 bases from J, with 10 bases between. The CDR3 runs to 15 residues. The CDR3 region has the DNA TGTGCCAGCAGCTTAGGCGGTCAGAACTCCTACGAGCAGTACTTC. Its protein is CASSLGGQNSYEQYF.

The V call is TRBV7-6, the J call TRBJ2-2, with TRBD1 as a possible D gene (5 bases). Germline V lookup: CDR1 SGHVS, CDR2 FNYEAQ. CDR3 length: 14 amino acids. V was pared by 1 base and J by 6 bases, with 9 bases between. Written as DNA, the CDR3 is TGTGCCAGCAGCTTAGGAGACAGATCCGGGGAGCTGTTTTTT. This sequence encodes CASSLGDRSGELFF.

The chain recombines TRBV29-1 with TRBJ1-2; possibly TRBD1 for D (5 bases). The CDR3 loop spans 15 amino acids. Trimming pared 6 bases from V and 4 bases from J, leaving 21 bases between. The V gene's germline CDR1 is SQVTM and CDR2 ANQGSEA. CDR3 residues: CSVDRDRDFTYGYTF. The CDR3 DNA reads TGCAGCGTCGACCGGGACCGAGATTTCACCTATGGCTACACCTTC.

The gene calls are TRBV4-2 and TRBJ2-1, with TRBD1 matching 11 bases. CDR1 is LGHNA and CDR2 is YNFKEQ in the germline V gene. V was clipped by 5 bases and J by 6 bases; unmatched bases: 3. The CDR3 has 14 amino acids. The CDR3 DNA follows: TGTGCCAGCAGCGACGGGACAGGGGGCAATGAGCAGTTCTTC. Amino acids: CASSDGTGGNEQFF.

The rearrangement uses TRBV4-2 and TRBJ2-1, with D hard to call. From germline, CDR1 is LGHNA and CDR2 YNFKEQ. This CDR3 comprises 13 residues. V lost 10 bases, J lost 8 bases, and 18 bases lay in between. Written as DNA, the CDR3 is TGTGCCACCTCGACCCTGGGTGGCGATGAGCAGTTCTTC. The encoded protein is CATSTLGGDEQFF.